This T cell receptor beta chain appears in the sequencing data of a study of low-dose radiotherapy and immunotherapy resistance in tumors (dated by TCRdb to between 2021 and 2023). General notes on the study: In Cohort 1, 0.5 Gy per fraction was delivered every 2 weeks, and a total PTV dose of 6.5 Gy was prescribed. Eight patients were included in the translational analysis: three from the first dose cohort and the first five from the second dose cohort. Intravenous cyclophosphamide at 200 mg/m2 was administered every two weeks, one day ahead of each radiation and immunotherapy administration. Patients were given nivolumab as a 240 mg flat dose every two weeks and ipilimumab at 1 mg/kg every six weeks, with both drugs delivered intravenously. No randomization into treatment groups was done for the people taking part in the trial. Patients took aspirin 300 mg orally once daily for four cycles, starting on cycle 1 day 1. Patients in Cohort 2 were given 1 Gy per fraction every two weeks, for a total of 13 Gy across 26 weeks.

The run used an Illumina HiSeq 2500. First-strand cDNA was synthesized with Superscript III and a set of TRAV- and TRBV-specific primers, covering both TCRalpha and TCRbeta chains. A roughly 18-cycle PCR with Phusion amplified the TCRs, pairing a constant-region primer with the adapter that was attached to the V primers. Isolated mRNA was amplified with the MessageAmp II aRNA Amplification Kit, using an approximately 16-hour in vitro transcription at 37°C. The Dynabeads mRNA DIRECT Purification Kit was used to isolate mRNA for TCR sequencing. Indexed Illumina adapters were added in a second Phusion PCR of 20 to 30 cycles, after which AMPure XP beads were used to purify the products. Per the source publication's procedure: Custom Perl scripts were used to pool TCR sequences that encoded the same protein, to remove out-of-frame sequences, and to calculate the abundance of each clonotype. TCR sequences supported by only a single read were excluded from analysis. Among the metrics used to describe the repertoires were Shannon entropy, Gini index, clonality, richness, and the frequency of TCRs shared between repertoires. In-frame beta chains were kept once TCRdb had trimmed the public reads at Q25 with fastp and called clones with MiXCR. Every distinct CDR3 protein forms one entry, paired with its most common genes and DNA. TCRdb, not the original authors, processed these V and J calls. The sample table shows some 94,000 distinct CDR3 sequences, and roughly 20% are seen once. Jointly, the top ten make up about 13% of the sample.

V loses 10 bases, J loses 4 bases, and the germline ends lie 11 bases apart. Via the germline V gene, CDR1 is ENHRY and CDR2 SYGVKD. From the cysteine up to the phenylalanine, the CDR3 has a length of 12 residues. The kept DNA is CDR3 alone, 36 bases in frame from the first base. The label giving this sample's time point can be read as: after trial treatment. The treatment or condition tag for this specimen amounts to: LDRT plus nivolumab, ipilimumab, low-dose cyclophosphamide and aspirin (RACIN trial). Donors were enrolled in RACIN, a single-arm phase I dose-escalation trial in which nivolumab, ipilimumab, aspirin, low-dose cyclophosphamide and low-dose radiotherapy were combined. Eligible patients had advanced, TIL-negative solid tumors. This clonotype has more than one count but fewer than ten. There is no known antigen for this receptor. No clone much larger than this one lies a single base away; base qualities are absent.

This sequence uses TRBV10-3 and TRBJ2-1, with TRBD1 tentatively as D gene (6 bases match). Sequences were derived from PBMCs, sampled after low-dose radiotherapy plus immunotherapy. The clonotype comes from a female donor with ovarian cancer. The DNA reads TGTGCCACCGGACAGACTTACAATGAGCAGTTCTTC. This sequence encodes CATGQTYNEQFF.